This note documents a single T cell receptor beta chain sequence. Its antigen is as yet unknown. This CDR3 region has 14 residues. Germline assignment: CDR1 WNHNN and CDR2 SYGVQD (reference sequence). The junction had 2 bases not matched to a gene; V was cut back by 3 bases and J by 1 base. This specimen belongs to a study of cytomegalovirus exposure and HLA in healthy donors. Study outcomes and limitations: Most CMV-associated TCR beta chains were later found to appear HLA-restricted. The authors reported that TCR beta sequences could predict HLA-A and HLA-B alleles. These predictions were accurate for most subjects in the first cohort. Among donors in an Asian-associated ancestry cluster, a later analysis reportedly found fewer N-insertions than the roughly 700-donor mean.

Use of 60 Vbeta and 13 Jbeta primers characterized the PCR. Measured with immunoSEQ multiplex PCR; TCRdb has only the in-frame clones, and not every one. The sample has 76,000 or so clones; over 60% are singletons. This clonotype originated in a woman aged 40 to 49 in good health and CMV-seropositive. The chain carries TRBV10-1 and TRBJ1-1; 7 bases map to TRBD1. Source material: PBMCs. DNA for the CDR3: TGCGCCAGCAGTGACCGGACAGGGAACACTGAAGCTTTCTTT. Translation: CASSDRTGNTEAFF.